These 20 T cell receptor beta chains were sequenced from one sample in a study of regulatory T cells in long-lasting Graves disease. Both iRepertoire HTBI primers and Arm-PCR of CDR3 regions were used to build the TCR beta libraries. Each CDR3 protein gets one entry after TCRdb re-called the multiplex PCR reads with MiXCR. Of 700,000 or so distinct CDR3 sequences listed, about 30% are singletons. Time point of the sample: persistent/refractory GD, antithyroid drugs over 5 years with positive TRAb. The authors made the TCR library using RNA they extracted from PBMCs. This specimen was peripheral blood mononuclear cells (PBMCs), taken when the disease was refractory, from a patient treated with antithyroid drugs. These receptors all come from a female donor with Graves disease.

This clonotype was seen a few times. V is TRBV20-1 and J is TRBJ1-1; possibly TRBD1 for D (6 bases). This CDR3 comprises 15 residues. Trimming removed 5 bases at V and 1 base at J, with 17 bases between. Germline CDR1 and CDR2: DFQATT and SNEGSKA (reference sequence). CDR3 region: CSAGGIQGANTEAFF. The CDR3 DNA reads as TGCAGTGCTGGAGGTATACAGGGTGCGAACACTGAAGCTTTCTTT.

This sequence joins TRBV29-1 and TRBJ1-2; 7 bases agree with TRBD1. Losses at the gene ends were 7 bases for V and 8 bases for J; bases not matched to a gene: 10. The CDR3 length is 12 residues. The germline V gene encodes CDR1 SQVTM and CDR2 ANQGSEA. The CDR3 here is CSAAEGGFGYTF. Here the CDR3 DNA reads TGCAGCGCCGCCGAAGGGGGCTTCGGCTACACCTTC.

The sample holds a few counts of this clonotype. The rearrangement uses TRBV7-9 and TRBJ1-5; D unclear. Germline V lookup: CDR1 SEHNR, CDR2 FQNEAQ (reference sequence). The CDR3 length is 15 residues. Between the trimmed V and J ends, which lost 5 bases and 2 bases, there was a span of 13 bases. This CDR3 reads CASSAGSGGNQPQHF. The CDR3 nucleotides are TGTGCCAGCAGCGCGGGCAGTGGGGGCAATCAGCCCCAGCATTTT.

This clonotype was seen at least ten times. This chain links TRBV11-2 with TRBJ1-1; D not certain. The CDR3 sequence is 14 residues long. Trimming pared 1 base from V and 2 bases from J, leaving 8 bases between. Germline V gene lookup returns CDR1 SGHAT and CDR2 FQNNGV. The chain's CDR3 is CASSLGLFNTEAFF. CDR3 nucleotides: TGTGCCAGCAGCTTAGGACTGTTTAACACTGAAGCTTTCTTT. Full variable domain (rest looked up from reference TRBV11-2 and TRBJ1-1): EAGVAQSPRYKIIEKRQSVAFWCNPISGHATLYWYQQILGQGPKLLIQFQNNGVVDDSQLPKDRFSAERLKGVDSTLKIQPAKLEDSAVYLCASSLGLFNTEAFFGQGTRLTVV.

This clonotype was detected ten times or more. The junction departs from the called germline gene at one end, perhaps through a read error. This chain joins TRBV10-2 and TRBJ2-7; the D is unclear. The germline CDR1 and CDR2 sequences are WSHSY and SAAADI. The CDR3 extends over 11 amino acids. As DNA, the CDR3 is TGTGCCAGCAGCGTGGCGTACGAGCAGTACTTC. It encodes CASSVAYEQYF.

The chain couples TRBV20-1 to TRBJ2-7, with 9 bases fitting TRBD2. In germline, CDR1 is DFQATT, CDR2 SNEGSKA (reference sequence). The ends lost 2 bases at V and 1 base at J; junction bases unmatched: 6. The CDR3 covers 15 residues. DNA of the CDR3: TGCAGTGCTAGACCCATAGCGGGAGCGTCCTACGAGCAGTACTTC. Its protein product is CSARPIAGASYEQYF.

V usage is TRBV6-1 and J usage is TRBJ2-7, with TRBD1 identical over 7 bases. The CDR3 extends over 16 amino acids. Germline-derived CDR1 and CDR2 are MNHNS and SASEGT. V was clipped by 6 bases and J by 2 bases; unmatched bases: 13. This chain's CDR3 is CASRLRVVGTAYEQYF. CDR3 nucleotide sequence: TGTGCCAGCAGGCTCAGAGTGGTGGGGACAGCCTACGAGCAGTACTTC.

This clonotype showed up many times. CDR3 DNA: TGTGCCAGCACTTCGAAAAGCAATCAGCCCCAGCATTTT. Translation gives CASTSKSNQPQHF. The chain recombines TRBV28 with TRBJ1-5, with no clear D. V was cut by 7 bases and J by 1 base, with 8 bases left in between. CDR3 length: 13 amino acids. CDR1 is MDHEN, CDR2 SYDVKM, per germline.

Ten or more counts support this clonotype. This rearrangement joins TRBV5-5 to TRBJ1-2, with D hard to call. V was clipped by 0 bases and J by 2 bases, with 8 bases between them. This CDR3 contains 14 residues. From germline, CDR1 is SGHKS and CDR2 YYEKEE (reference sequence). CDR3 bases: TGTGCCAGCAGCTTGGTCAGGAACAACTATGGCTACACCTTC. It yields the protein CASSLVRNNYGYTF. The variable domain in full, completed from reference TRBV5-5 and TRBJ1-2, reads DAGVTQSPTHLIKTRGQQVTLRCSPISGHKSVSWYQQVLGQGPQFIFQYYEKEERGRGNFPDRFSARQFPNYSSELNVNALLLGDSALYLCASSLVRNNYGYTFGSGTRLTVV.

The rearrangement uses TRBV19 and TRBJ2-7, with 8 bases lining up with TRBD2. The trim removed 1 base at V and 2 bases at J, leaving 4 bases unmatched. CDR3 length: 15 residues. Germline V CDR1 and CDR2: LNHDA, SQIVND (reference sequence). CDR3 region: CASSIGTSRAYEQYF. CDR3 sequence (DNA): TGTGCCAGTAGTATAGGGACTAGCCGGGCCTACGAGCAGTACTTC.

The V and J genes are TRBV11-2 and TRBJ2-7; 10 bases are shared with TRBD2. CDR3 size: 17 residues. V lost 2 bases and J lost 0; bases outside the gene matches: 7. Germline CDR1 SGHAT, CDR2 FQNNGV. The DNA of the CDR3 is TGTGCCAGCAGCTTACGGACTAGCGGAACCCACTCCTACGAGCAGTACTTC. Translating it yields CASSLRTSGTHSYEQYF.

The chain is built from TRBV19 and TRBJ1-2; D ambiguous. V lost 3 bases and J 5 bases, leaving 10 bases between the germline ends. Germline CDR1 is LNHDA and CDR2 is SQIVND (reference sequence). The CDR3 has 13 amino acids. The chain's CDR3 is CASSISGVYGYTF. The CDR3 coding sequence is TGTGCCAGTAGTATCTCGGGCGTTTATGGCTACACCTTC.

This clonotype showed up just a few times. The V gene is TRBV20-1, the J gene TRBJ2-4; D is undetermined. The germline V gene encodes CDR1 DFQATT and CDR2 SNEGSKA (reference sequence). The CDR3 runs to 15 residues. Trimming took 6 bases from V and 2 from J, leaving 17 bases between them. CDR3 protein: CSANPAEMPKNIQYF. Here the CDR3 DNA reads TGCAGTGCAAACCCTGCGGAGATGCCCAAAAACATTCAGTACTTC.

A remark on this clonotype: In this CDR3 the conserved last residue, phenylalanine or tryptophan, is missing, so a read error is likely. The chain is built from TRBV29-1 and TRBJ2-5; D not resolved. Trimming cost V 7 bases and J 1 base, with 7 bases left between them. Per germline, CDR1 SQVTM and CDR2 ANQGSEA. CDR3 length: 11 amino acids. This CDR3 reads CSGGTQETQYL. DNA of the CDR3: TGCAGCGGGGGAACCCAAGAGACCCAGTACCTC.

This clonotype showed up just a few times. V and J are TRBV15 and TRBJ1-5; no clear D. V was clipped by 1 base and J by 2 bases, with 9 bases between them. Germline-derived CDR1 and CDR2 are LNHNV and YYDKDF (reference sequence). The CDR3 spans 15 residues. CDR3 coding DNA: TGTGCCACCAGCAGAGCGGAGTTGGGCAATCAGCCCCAGCATTTT. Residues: CATSRAELGNQPQHF.

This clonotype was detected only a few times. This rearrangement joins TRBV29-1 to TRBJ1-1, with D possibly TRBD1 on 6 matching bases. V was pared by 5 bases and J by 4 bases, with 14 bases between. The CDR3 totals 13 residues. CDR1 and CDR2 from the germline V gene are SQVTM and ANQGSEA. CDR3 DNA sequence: TGCAGCGTTTTACAGGGCTTCGGCACTGAAGCTTTCTTT. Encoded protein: CSVLQGFGTEAFF.

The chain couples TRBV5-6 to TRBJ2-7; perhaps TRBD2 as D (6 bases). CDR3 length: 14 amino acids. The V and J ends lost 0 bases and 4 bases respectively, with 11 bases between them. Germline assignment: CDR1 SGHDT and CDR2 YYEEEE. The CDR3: CASSLVRAGYEQYF. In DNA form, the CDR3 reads TGTGCCAGCAGCTTGGTGCGTGCGGGATACGAGCAGTACTTC. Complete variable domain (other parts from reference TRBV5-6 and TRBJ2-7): DAGVTQSPTHLIKTRGQQVTLRCSPKSGHDTVSWYQQALGQGPQFIFQYYEEEERQRGNFPDRFSGHQFPNYSSELNVNALLLGDSALYLCASSLVRAGYEQYFGPGTRLTVT.

DNA of the CDR3: TGCGCCAGCAGCTTGGAAGGGGTCTCCTACAATGAGCAGTTCTTC. It yields the protein CASSLEGVSYNEQFF. The chain employs TRBV5-1 and TRBJ2-1; a possible D gene is TRBD1 (5 bases). The CDR3 contains 15 residues. V lost 0 bases, J lost 0 bases, and 7 bases lay in between. Germline assignment: CDR1 SGHRS and CDR2 YFSETQ.

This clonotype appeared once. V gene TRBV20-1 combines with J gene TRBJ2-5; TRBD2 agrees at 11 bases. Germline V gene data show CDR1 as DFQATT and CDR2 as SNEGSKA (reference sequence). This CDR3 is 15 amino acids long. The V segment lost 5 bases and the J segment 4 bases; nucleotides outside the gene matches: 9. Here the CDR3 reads CSAPSDLAGGETQYF. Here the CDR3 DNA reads TGCAGTGCTCCTAGTGATCTAGCGGGAGGAGAGACCCAGTACTTC.

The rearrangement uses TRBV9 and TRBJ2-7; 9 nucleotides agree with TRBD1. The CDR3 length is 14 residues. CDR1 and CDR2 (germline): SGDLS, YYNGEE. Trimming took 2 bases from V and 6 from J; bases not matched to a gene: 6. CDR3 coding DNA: TGTGCCAGCAGCGTCGGGACAGGGTTGGCCGAGCAGTACTTC. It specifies CASSVGTGLAEQYF.